The 5 T cell receptor beta chains reported below all come from one sample, sequenced in a study of blood T cells in healthy people across ages. Primers used in a second PCR of roughly 6 to 11 cycles were a sample-barcoded 5' primer and a J-beta primer mix. TCRdb reprocessed the 5' RACE reads via MiXCR and lists one record per CDR3 protein. The table has hundreds of thousands of distinct CDR3 sequences, about 42% seen once. The sequencing sample was made of blood. The receptor set was obtained from a woman aged 60-75 years in good health.

The rearrangement uses TRBV10-3 and TRBJ2-7, with 8 bases identical to TRBD1. This CDR3 spans 13 amino acids. Germline V gene lookup returns CDR1 ENHRY and CDR2 SYGVKD. With V trimmed by 8 bases and J by 3 bases, 6 bases remained unmatched. CDR3 bases: TGTGCCATCGGACAGGGCCGGGACTACGAGCAGTACTTC. Encoded protein: CAIGQGRDYEQYF.

The gene calls are TRBV29-1 and TRBJ2-1, with D possibly TRBD1 on 7 matching bases. This CDR3 has 13 residues. Looked up from germline, CDR1 is SQVTM and CDR2 is ANQGSEA. CDR3 in amino acids: CRVEGAGYNEQFF. CDR3 in DNA: TGCAGAGTGGAGGGGGCGGGGTACAATGAGCAGTTCTTC.

The rearrangement links TRBV18 to TRBJ1-2; TRBD1 matches 8 bases. Looked up from germline, CDR1 is KGHSH and CDR2 is LQKENI. J lost 4 bases, V lost 6 bases, and 4 bases had no gene match. There are 13 residues in the CDR3. The CDR3 is CASSSGGFYGYTF. Here the CDR3 DNA reads TGTGCCAGCTCGTCAGGGGGCTTCTATGGCTACACCTTC.

The rearrangement uses TRBV5-6 and TRBJ1-5; 8 bases are shared with TRBD1. The germline V gene has CDR1 SGHDT and CDR2 YYEEEE. This CDR3 has 14 residues. The trim removed 4 bases at V and 4 bases at J, leaving 4 bases unmatched. The CDR3 nucleotides read TGTGCCAGCAGCCGGACAGGGTTTAATCAGCCCCAGCATTTT. Protein: CASSRTGFNQPQHF.

About this clonotype itself: It may be a read error: a sequence one base away is much more abundant. The chain joins TRBV4-3 to TRBJ2-1; TRBD2 matches at 7 bases. The last part of the DNA fits TRBJ2-7 better; the J call may be wrong. This CDR3 comprises 15 residues. The germline CDR1 and CDR2 sequences are LGHNA and YSLEER. The CDR3 DNA reads TGCGCCAGCGCGATGGCAGCGGGGCCTTACAATGAGCAGTACTTC. Encoded protein: CASAMAAGPYNEQYF.